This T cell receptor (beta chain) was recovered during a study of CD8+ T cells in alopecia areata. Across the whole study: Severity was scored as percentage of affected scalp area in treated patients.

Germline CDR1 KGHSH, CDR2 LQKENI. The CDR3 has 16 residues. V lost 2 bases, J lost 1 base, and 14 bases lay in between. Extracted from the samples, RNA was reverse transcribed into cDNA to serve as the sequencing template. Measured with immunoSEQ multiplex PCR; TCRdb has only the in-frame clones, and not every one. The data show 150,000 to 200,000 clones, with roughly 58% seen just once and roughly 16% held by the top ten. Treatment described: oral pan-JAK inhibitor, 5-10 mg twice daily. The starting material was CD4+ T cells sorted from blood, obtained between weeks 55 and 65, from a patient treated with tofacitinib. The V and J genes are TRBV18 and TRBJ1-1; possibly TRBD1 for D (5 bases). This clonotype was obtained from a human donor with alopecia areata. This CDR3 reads CASSPNLQGGNTEAFF. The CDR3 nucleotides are TGTGCCAGCTCACCAAATCTTCAGGGAGGGAACACTGAAGCTTTCTTT.